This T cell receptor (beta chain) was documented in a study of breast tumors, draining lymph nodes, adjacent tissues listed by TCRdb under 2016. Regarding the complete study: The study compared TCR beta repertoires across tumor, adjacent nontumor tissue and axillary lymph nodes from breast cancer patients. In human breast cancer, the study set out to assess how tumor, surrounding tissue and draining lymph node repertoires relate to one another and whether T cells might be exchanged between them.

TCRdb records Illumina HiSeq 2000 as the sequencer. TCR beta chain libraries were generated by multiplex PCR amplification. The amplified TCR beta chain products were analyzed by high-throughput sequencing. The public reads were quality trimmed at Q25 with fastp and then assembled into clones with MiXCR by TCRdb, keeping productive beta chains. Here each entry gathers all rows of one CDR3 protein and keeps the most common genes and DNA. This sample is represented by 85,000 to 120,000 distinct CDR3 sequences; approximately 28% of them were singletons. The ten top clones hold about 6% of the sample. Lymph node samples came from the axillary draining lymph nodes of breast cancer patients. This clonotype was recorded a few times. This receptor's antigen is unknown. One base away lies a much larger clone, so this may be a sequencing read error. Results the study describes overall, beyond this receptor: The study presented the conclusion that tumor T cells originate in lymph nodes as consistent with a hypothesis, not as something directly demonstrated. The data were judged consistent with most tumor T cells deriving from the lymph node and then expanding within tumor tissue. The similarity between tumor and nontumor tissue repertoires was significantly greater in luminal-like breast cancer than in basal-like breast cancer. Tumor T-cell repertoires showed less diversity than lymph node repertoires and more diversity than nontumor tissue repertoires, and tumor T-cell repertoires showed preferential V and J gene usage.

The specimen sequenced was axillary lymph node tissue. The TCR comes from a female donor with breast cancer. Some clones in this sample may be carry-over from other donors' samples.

The CDR3 protein sequence reads: CASSQGQPRSYTF. The nucleotide sequence reads as follows: TGTGCCAGCAGCCAGGGACAGCCGCGGAGCTACACCTTC. The sequence is built from TRBV5-4 and TRBJ1-2; TRBD1 matches 7 bases in the middle. CDR1 and CDR2 are read off the germline V gene (reference sequence) as SGHNT and YYREEE. From cysteine to phenylalanine, the CDR3 is 13 amino acids long. Here the CDR3 DNA is all that survives: 39 bases in frame from base 1. Germline trimming: 4 bases from V, 9 bases from J; junction bases outside gene matches: 9.